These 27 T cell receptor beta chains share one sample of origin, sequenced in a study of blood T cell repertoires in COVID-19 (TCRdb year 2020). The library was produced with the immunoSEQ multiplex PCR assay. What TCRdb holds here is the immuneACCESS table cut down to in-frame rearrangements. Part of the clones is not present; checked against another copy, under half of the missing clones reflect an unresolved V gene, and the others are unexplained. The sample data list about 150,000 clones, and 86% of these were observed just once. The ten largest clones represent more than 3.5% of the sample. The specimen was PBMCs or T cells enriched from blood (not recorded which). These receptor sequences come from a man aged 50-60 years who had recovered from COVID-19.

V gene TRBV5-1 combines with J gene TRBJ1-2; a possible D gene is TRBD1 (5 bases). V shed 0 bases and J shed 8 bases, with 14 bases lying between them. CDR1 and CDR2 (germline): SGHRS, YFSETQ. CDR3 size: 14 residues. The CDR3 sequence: CASSLAAGPLGYTF. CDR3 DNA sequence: TGCGCCAGCAGCTTGGCCGCAGGGCCCCTCGGCTACACCTTC.

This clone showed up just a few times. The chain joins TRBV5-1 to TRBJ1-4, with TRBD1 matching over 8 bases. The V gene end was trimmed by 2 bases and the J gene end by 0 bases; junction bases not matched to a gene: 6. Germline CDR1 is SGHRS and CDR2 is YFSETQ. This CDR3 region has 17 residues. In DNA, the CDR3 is TGCGCCAGCAGCTTACCGGGACAGGACGCAACTAATGAAAAACTGTTTTTT. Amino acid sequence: CASSLPGQDATNEKLFF.

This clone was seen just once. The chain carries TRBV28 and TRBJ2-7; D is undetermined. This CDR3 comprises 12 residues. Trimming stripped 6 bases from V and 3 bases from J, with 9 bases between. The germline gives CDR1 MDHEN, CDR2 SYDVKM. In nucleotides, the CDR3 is TGTGCCAGCAGCCGGAGATTCTACGAGCAGTACGTC. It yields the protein CASSRRFYEQYV.

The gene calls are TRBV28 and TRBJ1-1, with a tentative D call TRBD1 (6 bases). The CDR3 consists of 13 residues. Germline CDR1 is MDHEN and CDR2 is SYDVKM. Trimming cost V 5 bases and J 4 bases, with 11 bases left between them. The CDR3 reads CASSPQGGTEAFF. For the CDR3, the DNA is TGTGCCAGCAGTCCACAAGGGGGCACTGAAGCTTTCTTT.

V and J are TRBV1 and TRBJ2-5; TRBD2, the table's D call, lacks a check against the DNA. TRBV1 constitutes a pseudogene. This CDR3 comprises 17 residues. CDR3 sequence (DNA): TGCACCAGCATCGAGCGAAAACTAGCGGGGGTCCAAGAGACCCAGTACTTC. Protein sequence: CTSIERKLAGVQETQYF.

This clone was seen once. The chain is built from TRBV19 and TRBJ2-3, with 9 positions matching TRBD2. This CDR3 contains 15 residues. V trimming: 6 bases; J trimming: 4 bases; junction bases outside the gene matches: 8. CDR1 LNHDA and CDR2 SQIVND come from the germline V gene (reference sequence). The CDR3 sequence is CASSASGDEADTQYF. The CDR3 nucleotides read TGTGCCAGTAGCGCTAGCGGGGATGAGGCAGATACGCAGTATTTT.

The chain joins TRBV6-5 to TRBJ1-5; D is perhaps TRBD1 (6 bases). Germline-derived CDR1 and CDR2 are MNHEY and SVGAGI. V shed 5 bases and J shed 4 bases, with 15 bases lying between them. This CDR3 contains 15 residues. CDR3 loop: CASSPSWGPNQPQHF. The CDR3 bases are TGTGCCAGCAGTCCCAGTTGGGGGCCTAATCAGCCCCAGCATTTT.

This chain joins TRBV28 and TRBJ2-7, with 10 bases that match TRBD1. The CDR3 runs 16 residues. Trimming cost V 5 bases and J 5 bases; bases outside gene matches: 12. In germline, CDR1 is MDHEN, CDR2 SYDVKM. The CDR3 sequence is CASSVLTGTGDNEQYF. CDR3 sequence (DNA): TGTGCCAGCAGTGTCCTAACCGGGACAGGGGACAACGAGCAGTACTTC.

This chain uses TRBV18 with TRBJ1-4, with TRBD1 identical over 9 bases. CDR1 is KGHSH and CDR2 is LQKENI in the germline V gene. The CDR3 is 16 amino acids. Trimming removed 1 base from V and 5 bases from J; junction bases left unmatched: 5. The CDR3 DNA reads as TGTGCCAGCTCACCACGGACAGGGGTGGGCAATGAAAAACTGTTTTTT. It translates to CASSPRTGVGNEKLFF.

CDR3 sequence (DNA): TGTGCCAGCAGCTCGCAGGGGCGCACTGAAGCTTTCTTT. This translates into CASSSQGRTEAFF. This chain uses TRBV7-3 with TRBJ1-1; D may be TRBD1 (6 bases). The CDR3 runs 13 residues. V was trimmed by 4 bases and J by 4 bases, leaving 10 bases between them. CDR1 and CDR2 (germline): SGHTA, FQGTGA.

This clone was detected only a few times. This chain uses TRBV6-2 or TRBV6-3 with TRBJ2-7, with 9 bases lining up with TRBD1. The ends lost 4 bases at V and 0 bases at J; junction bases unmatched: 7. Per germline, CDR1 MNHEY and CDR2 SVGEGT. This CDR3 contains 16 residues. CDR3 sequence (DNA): TGTGCCAGCAGTTGGGTCGTGGGACAGGGCTCCTACGAGCAGTACTTC. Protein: CASSWVVGQGSYEQYF.

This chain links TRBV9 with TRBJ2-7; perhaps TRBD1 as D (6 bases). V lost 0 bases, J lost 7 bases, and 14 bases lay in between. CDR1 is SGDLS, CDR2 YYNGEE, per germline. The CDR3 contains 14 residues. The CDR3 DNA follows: TGTGCCAGCAGCGTAGAGGACAGCCTTGGGGAGCAGTACTTC. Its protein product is CASSVEDSLGEQYF. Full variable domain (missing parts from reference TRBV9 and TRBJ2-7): DSGVTQTPKHLITATGQRVTLRCSPRSGDLSVYWYQQSLDQGLQFLIQYYNGEERAKGNILERFSAQQFPDLHSELNLSSLELGDSALYFCASSVEDSLGEQYFGPGTRLTVT.

In DNA, the CDR3 is TGCGCCAGCAGCCGTAGACAGGGGGACACCGGGGAGCTGTTTTTT. This sequence encodes CASSRRQGDTGELFF. V is TRBV4-1 and J is TRBJ2-2; 9 nucleotides line up with TRBD1. Losses at the gene ends were 4 bases for V and 3 bases for J; bases not matched to a gene: 3. CDR1 is MGHRA and CDR2 is YSYEKL in the germline V gene. The CDR3 totals 15 residues.

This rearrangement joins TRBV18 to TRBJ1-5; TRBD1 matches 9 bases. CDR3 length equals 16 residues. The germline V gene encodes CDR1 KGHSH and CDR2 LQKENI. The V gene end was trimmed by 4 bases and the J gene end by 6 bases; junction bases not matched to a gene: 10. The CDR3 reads CASSLTTGGRVQPQHF. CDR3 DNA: TGTGCCAGCTCACTCACGACAGGGGGGCGCGTTCAGCCCCAGCATTTT.

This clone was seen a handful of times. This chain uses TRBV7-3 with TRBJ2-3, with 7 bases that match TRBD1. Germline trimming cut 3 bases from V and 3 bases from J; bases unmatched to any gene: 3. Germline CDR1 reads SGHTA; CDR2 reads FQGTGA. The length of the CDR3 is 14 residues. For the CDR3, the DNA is TGTGCCAGCAGCTTGGGACAGTTTACAGATACGCAGTATTTT. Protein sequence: CASSLGQFTDTQYF. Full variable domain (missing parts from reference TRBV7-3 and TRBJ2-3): GAGVSQTPSNKVTEKGKYVELRCDPISGHTALYWYRQSLGQGPEFLIYFQGTGAADDSGLPNDRFFAVRPEGSVSTLKIQRTERGDSAVYLCASSLGQFTDTQYFGPGTRLTVL.

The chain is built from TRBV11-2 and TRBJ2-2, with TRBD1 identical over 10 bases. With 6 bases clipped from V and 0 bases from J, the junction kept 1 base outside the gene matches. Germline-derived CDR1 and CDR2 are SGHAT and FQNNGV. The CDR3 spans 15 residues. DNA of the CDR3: TGTGCCAGCAGGGACAGGGGGTCGAACACCGGGGAGCTGTTTTTT. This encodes CASRDRGSNTGELFF.

CDR3 in DNA: TGCGCCAGCAGCTTGAGCAAGGGGGACGCGAGCAATGAGCAGTTCTTC. Its protein product is CASSLSKGDASNEQFF. The V and J genes are TRBV5-1 and TRBJ2-1; a weak D match, TRBD1 (6 bases). V was trimmed by 1 base and J by 6 bases, leaving 17 bases between them. This CDR3 comprises 16 residues. Germline lookup yields CDR1 SGHRS and CDR2 YFSETQ.

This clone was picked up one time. DNA for the CDR3: TGTGCCAGTAGCGACAGGGGGCTCAATTCACCCCTCCACTTT. This translates into CASSDRGLNSPLHF. The V gene is TRBV19, the J gene TRBJ1-6; 10 nucleotides align to TRBD1. V shed 6 bases, J shed 7 bases, and the junction held 3 bases outside the gene matches. Germline V CDR1 and CDR2: LNHDA, SQIVND (reference sequence). This CDR3 has 14 residues. The whole variable domain, filled in from reference TRBV19 and TRBJ1-6, reads DGGITQSPKYLFRKEGQNVTLSCEQNLNHDAMYWYRQDPGQGLRLIYYSQIVNDFQKGDIAEGYSVSREKKESFPLTVTSAQKNPTAFYLCASSDRGLNSPLHFGNGTRLTVT.

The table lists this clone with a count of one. This CDR3 reads CASSQDPQSILYNEQFF. The CDR3, as DNA: TGCGCCAGCAGCCAAGATCCTCAGTCGATCCTTTACAATGAGCAGTTCTTC. This chain links TRBV4-3 with TRBJ2-1; no clear D gene. CDR1 is LGHNA and CDR2 is YSLEER in the germline V gene. Trimming cost V 0 bases and J 4 bases, with 16 bases left between them. The CDR3 has 17 residues.

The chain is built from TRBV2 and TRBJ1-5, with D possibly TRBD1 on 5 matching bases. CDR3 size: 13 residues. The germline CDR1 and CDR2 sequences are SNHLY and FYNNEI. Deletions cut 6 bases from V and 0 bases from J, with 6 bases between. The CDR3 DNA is TGTGCCAGCAGGGGGCTTAGCAATCAGCCCCAGCATTTT. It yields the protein CASRGLSNQPQHF.

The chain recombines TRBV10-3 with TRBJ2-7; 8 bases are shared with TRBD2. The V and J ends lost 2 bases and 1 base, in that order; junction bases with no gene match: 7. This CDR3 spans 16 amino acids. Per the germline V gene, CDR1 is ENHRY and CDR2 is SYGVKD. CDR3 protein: CAISEPRTSTSYEQYF. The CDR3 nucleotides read TGTGCCATCAGTGAGCCTCGGACTAGCACGTCCTACGAGCAGTACTTC.

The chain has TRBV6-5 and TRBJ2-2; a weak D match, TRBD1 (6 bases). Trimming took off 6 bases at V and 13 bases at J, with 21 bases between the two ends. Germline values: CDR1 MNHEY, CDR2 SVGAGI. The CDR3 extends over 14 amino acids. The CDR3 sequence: CASRQDRQHSRLFF. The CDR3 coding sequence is TGTGCCAGCAGACAAGACAGGCAACACAGTAGGCTGTTTTTT.

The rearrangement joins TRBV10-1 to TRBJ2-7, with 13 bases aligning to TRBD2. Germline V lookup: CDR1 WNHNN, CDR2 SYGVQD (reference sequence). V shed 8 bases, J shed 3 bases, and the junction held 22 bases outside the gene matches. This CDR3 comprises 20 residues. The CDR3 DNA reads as TGCGCCAGCCTAGTTTCAGGGGCCGGACTAGCGGGGGAACCTTTCTACGAGCAGTACGTC. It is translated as CASLVSGAGLAGEPFYEQYV.

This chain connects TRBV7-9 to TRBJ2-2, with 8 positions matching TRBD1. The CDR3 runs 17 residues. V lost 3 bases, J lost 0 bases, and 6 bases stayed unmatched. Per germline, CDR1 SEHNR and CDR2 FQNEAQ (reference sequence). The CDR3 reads CASSFKGDRPNTGELFF. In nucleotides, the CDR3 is TGTGCCAGCAGCTTTAAAGGGGACAGGCCGAACACCGGGGAGCTGTTTTTT.

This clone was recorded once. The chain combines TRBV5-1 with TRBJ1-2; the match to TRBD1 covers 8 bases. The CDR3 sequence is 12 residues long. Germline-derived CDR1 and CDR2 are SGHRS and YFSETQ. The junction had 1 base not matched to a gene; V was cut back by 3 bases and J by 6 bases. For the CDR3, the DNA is TGCGCCAGCAGCTCACAGGGGGATGGCTACACCTTC. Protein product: CASSSQGDGYTF.

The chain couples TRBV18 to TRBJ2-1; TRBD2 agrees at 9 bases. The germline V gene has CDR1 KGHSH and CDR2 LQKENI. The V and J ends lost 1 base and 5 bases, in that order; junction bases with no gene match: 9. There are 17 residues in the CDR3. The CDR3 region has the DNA TGTGCCAGCTCACCACTTCAATGGGCGGGAGGGAACAATGAGCAGTTCTTC. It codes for CASSPLQWAGGNNEQFF.

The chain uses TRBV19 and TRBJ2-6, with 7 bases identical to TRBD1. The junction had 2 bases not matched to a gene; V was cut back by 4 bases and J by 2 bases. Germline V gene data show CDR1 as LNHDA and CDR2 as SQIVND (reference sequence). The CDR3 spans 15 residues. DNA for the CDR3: TGTGCCAGTAGTACCGACAGGGCTGGGGCCAACGTCCTGACTTTC. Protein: CASSTDRAGANVLTF. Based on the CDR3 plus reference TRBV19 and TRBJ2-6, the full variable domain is DGGITQSPKYLFRKEGQNVTLSCEQNLNHDAMYWYRQDPGQGLRLIYYSQIVNDFQKGDIAEGYSVSREKKESFPLTVTSAQKNPTAFYLCASSTDRAGANVLTFGAGSRLTVL.